This T cell receptor (beta chain) was captured in a study of cytomegalovirus exposure and HLA in healthy donors. On the study more broadly: In a previous analysis, 100 million to 140 million unique TCR beta sequences were found from 150 million to 200 million T cells.

A remark on this clone: Its antigen is not known.

With 60 Vbeta and 13 Jbeta primers, the PCR was carried out. In the authors' methods: Later analysis identified tens of millions of unique TCR beta chains, roughly 11 million shared. Assay used: immunoSEQ multiplex PCR; TCRdb lists only in-frame clones, some missing. V and J calls and clone size come straight from that table; D and trimming were deduced from the DNA. The table lists about 150,000 clones, roughly 80% of them singletons, with roughly 4% in the top ten. Trimming removed 7 bases from V and 2 bases from J; junction bases left unmatched: 5. CDR3 length: 14 amino acids. Germline V gene lookup returns CDR1 SQVTM and CDR2 ANQGSEA. It was healthy bone marrow donors who served as donors. Points from the study as a whole: Most likely, a cluster of highly shared sequence variants arose as a sequencing artifact.

This sequence joins TRBV29-1 and TRBJ2-7; TRBD2 agrees at 13 bases. The sample comprised PBMCs. The TCR comes from a woman in her thirties or forties in good health and CMV-seropositive. CDR3: CSAGGTSGAYEQYF. CDR3 DNA sequence: TGCAGCGCCGGCGGGACTAGCGGGGCCTACGAGCAGTACTTC.